A single sample gave rise to the 13 T cell receptor beta chains below, sequenced in a study of cytomegalovirus exposure and HLA in healthy donors. 13 Jbeta primers and 60 Vbeta primers were used for the PCR. The assay was immunoSEQ multiplex PCR, and TCRdb's table has in-frame clones only and misses some. Here the sample table reports 60,000 to 75,000 clones. The sample comprised PBMCs. Receptors originate from a female donor in good health and CMV-seropositive.

V is TRBV11-2 and J is TRBJ2-1; possible D gene TRBD2, 6 bases. The CDR3 has 12 amino acids. CDR1 is SGHAT and CDR2 is FQNNGV in the germline V gene. V was pared by 0 bases and J by 9 bases, with 6 bases between. CDR3 sequence: CASSLERGEQFF. The CDR3 DNA reads TGTGCCAGCAGCTTAGAGCGGGGTGAGCAGTTCTTC.

This rearrangement joins TRBV4-1 to TRBJ2-2, with 9 positions matching TRBD1. Germline CDR1 is MGHRA and CDR2 is YSYEKL. Unmatched junction bases numbered 9, after V lost 0 bases and J lost 7 bases. The CDR3 extends over 17 amino acids. This CDR3 reads CASSQDLNRGLVGELFF. CDR3 coding DNA: TGCGCCAGCAGCCAAGATCTGAACAGGGGGCTGGTCGGGGAGCTGTTTTTT.

V is TRBV15 and J is TRBJ2-3; D remains ambiguous. CDR1 is LNHNV and CDR2 is YYDKDF in the germline V gene (reference sequence). CDR3 length: 14 residues. The V end lost 0 bases, the J end lost 1 base, and 5 bases lay between the germline ends. In nucleotides, the CDR3 is TGTGCCACCAGCAGAGATCGGGGCACAGATACGCAGTATTTT. It is translated as CATSRDRGTDTQYF.

The V call is TRBV4-1, the J call TRBJ2-3; no firm D call. The CDR3 extends over 17 amino acids. V lost 2 bases to trimming and J lost 0 bases, with 15 bases between them. Per the germline V gene, CDR1 is MGHRA and CDR2 is YSYEKL. The CDR3 here is CASSQRWQATSTDTQYF. DNA of the CDR3: TGCGCCAGCAGCCAAAGGTGGCAGGCCACTAGCACAGATACGCAGTATTTT.

V and J are TRBV7-9 and TRBJ2-7, with D maybe TRBD2 (5 bases). CDR1 SEHNR and CDR2 FQNEAQ come from the germline V gene (reference sequence). Deletions cut 2 bases from V and 7 bases from J, with 9 bases between. This CDR3 region has 12 residues. The CDR3 DNA reads TGTGCCAGCAGCTTACCCTCGGGGGAGCAGTACTTC. Protein product: CASSLPSGEQYF.

The gene calls are TRBV19 and TRBJ2-7; TRBD1 is a possible D gene (6 bases). Germline-derived CDR1 and CDR2 are LNHDA and SQIVND (reference sequence). The CDR3 sequence is 16 residues long. Trimming took off 3 bases at V and 2 bases at J, with 17 bases between the two ends. This CDR3 reads CASSMVTGHSTYEQYF. The CDR3 nucleotides are TGTGCCAGTAGTATGGTCACGGGACATTCAACCTACGAGCAGTACTTC.

The V and J genes are TRBV18 and TRBJ2-7, with 8 bases matching TRBD1. Germline CDR1 is KGHSH and CDR2 is LQKENI. V was clipped by 2 bases and J by 5 bases; unmatched bases: 11. There are 16 residues in the CDR3. The CDR3 bases are TGTGCCAGCTCACCAAACCGACCCGGACAGGGTGACGAGCAGTACTTC. It is translated as CASSPNRPGQGDEQYF.

The chain couples TRBV5-8 to TRBJ1-2; the match to TRBD1 covers 12 bases. Germline V gene sequence: CDR1 SGHTS, CDR2 YDEGEE. J was trimmed by 8 bases and V by 3 bases; bases with no gene match: 5. The CDR3 contains 14 residues. This chain's CDR3 is CASSSGQGAGGYTF. The CDR3, as DNA: TGTGCCAGCAGCTCGGGACAGGGGGCTGGGGGCTACACCTTC.

The chain joins TRBV5-8 to TRBJ2-3; 7 bases are shared with TRBD2. Losses at the gene ends were 4 bases for V and 0 bases for J; bases not matched to a gene: 11. There are 17 residues in the CDR3. Germline CDR1 reads SGHTS; CDR2 reads YDEGEE. CDR3 DNA: TGTGCCAGCAGCCCCGGGACTAACAGAGCTAGCACAGATACGCAGTATTTT. Amino acid sequence: CASSPGTNRASTDTQYF.

This chain links TRBV6-6 with TRBJ1-3; 7 bases are a match to TRBD1. Germline V gives CDR1 MNHNY, CDR2 SVGAGI (reference sequence). The CDR3 is 15 amino acids. Germline trimming cut 0 bases from V and 4 bases from J; bases unmatched to any gene: 3. The CDR3 DNA follows: TGTGCCAGCAGTTACTCGCAAGGGGGCGGAAACACCATATATTTT. Protein product: CASSYSQGGGNTIYF.

The V and J genes are TRBV7-9 and TRBJ2-3, with TRBD2 matching over 7 bases. The J segment lost 3 bases and the V segment lost 7 bases, leaving 10 bases of the junction unmatched. CDR1 is SEHNR, CDR2 FQNEAQ, per germline (reference sequence). The length of the CDR3 is 15 residues. CDR3 protein: CASTLLADLTDTQYF. For the CDR3, the DNA is TGTGCCAGCACCCTTCTAGCGGACCTAACAGATACGCAGTATTTT.

This sequence joins TRBV6-6 and TRBJ1-2, with TRBD1 identical over 10 bases. CDR3 length: 14 residues. Germline V gene data show CDR1 as MNHNY and CDR2 as SVGAGI (reference sequence). J gave up 6 bases and V 6 bases, and 7 bases lay outside the gene matches. The CDR3 protein is CASRRQGAVDGYTF. Here the CDR3 DNA reads TGTGCCAGCAGAAGACAGGGGGCTGTTGATGGCTACACCTTC.

The CDR3 region has the DNA TGCGCCAGCAGTGAGTCAGGGGGACCAACTAATGAAAAACTGTTTTTT. This encodes CASSESGGPTNEKLFF. The chain is built from TRBV10-1 and TRBJ1-4; a weak D match, TRBD1 (6 bases). V was cut by 0 bases and J by 0 bases, with 8 bases left in between. CDR3 length equals 16 residues. CDR1 is WNHNN and CDR2 is SYGVQD in the germline V gene (reference sequence).